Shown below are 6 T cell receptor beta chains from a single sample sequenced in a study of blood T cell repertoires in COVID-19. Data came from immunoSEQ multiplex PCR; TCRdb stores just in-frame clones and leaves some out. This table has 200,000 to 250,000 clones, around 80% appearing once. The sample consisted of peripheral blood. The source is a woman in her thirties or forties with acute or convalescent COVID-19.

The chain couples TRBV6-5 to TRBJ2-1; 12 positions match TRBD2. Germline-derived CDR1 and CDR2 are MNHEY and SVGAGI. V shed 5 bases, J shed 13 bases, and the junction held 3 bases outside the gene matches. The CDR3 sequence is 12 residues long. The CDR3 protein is CASSQLAGGQFF. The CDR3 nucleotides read TGTGCCAGCAGTCAACTAGCGGGAGGACAGTTCTTC.

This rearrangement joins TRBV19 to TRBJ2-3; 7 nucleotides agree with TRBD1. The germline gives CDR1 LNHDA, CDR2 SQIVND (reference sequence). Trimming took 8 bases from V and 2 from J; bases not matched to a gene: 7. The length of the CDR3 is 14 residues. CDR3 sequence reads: CASGWTGITDTQYF. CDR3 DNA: TGTGCCAGTGGCTGGACAGGCATCACAGATACGCAGTATTTT.

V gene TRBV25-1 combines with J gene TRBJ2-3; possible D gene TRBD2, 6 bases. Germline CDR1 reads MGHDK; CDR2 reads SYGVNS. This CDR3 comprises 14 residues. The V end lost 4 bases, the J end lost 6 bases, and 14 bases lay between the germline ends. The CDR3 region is CASSAVGGADTQYF. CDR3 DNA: TGTGCCAGCAGTGCAGTCGGGGGAGCGGATACGCAGTATTTT.

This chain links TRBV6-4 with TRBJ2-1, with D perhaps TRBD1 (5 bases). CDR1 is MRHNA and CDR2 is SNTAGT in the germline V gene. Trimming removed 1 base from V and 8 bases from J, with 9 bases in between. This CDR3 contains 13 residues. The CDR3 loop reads CASSDLLGDEQFF. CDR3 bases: TGTGCCAGCAGTGACTTGCTAGGGGATGAGCAGTTCTTC.

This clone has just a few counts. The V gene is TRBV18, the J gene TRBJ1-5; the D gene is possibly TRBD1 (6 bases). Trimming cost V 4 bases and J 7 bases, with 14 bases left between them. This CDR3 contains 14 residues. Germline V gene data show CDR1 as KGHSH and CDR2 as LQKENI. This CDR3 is CASSLTPGEQPQHF. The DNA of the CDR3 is TGTGCCAGCTCACTAACCCCAGGGGAACAGCCCCAGCATTTT.

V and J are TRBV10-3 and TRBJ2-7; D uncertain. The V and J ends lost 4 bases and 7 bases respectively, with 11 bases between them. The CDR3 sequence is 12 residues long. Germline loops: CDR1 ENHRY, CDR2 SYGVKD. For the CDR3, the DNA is TGTGCCATCAGTGCTTCGTTAATTGAGCAGTACTTC. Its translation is CAISASLIEQYF.